The TCR beta chain under discussion was sequenced for a study of T cell repertoires in cytomegalovirus infection. Study as a whole: Public TCR beta signatures were indicative of both CMV infection and a matching HLA type. Study-wide points: There were HLA-C-restricted CMV-specific TCR beta clonotypes dominating the ex vivo response. Based on cumulative public TCR beta family frequency, carriers of CMV plus the relevant HLA were identified.

V lost 3 bases and J lost 4, with 13 bases in between. The CDR3 has 15 residues. Germline CDR1 is LNHDA and CDR2 is SQIVND (reference sequence). A few counts support this clonotype. Its cognate antigen is unknown. Each CDR3 protein is one row after TCRdb ran MiXCR on the reads. This table holds about 400,000 distinct CDR3 sequences, 18% found once. The genes are TRBV19 and TRBJ2-1; the D gene is possibly TRBD1 (6 bases). Material for sequencing was PBMCs. The receptor was isolated from a human donor in good health (CMV status not recorded). Some clones in this sample may be carry-over from other donors' samples. CDR3 nucleotides: TGTGCCAGTAGTATCGACAGGCGCACTTACAATGAGCAGTTCTTC. It translates to CASSIDRRTYNEQFF.